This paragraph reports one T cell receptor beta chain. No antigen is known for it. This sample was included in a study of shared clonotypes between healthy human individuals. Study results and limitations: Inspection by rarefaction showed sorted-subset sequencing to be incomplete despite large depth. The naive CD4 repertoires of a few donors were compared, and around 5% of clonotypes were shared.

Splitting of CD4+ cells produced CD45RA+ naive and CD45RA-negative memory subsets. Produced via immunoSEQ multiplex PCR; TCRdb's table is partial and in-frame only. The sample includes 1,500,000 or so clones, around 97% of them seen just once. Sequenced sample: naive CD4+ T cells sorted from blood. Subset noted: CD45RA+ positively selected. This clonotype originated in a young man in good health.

The CDR3: CASSRGGTEEYQPQHF. DNA of the CDR3: TGCGCCAGCAGCAGAGGGGGGACAGAAGAATATCAGCCCCAGCATTTT. This chain links TRBV4-1 with TRBJ1-5, with 7 positions matching TRBD1. V trimming: 5 bases; J trimming: 5 bases; junction bases outside the gene matches: 12. Germline V gene data show CDR1 as MGHRA and CDR2 as YSYEKL. CDR3 length: 16 amino acids.